This TCR beta chain was identified during a study of human T cells and chemical hapten exposure. Germline V gene sequence: CDR1 MNHEY, CDR2 SVGEGT. This CDR3 comprises 14 residues. The germline V and J ends were trimmed by 6 bases and 10 bases, with 16 bases remaining between them. This sample's time point: healthy volunteer bleed at 6 weeks. Total RNA was isolated from whole blood that had not been fractionated. As originally analysed: TCR counts had a median of around 94,000 per sample and spanned about 23,224 to 690,600. TCRdb re-called the RACE reads through MiXCR, storing one row per CDR3 protein. Here the V and J calls rest on TCRdb's processing, not on the authors' analysis. The sample records 75,000 to 80,000 distinct CDR3 sequences, around 9.4% being singletons.

Source material: whole blood. The rearrangement joins TRBV6-2 or TRBV6-3 to TRBJ1-6; weak D call: TRBD1 (5 bases). The clonotype comes from a female donor in good health. Some clones in this sample may be carry-over from other donors' samples. The CDR3 coding sequence is TGTGCCAGCAGACTAGCGGGGGTACGGTCACCCCTCCACTTT. It is translated as CASRLAGVRSPLHF.